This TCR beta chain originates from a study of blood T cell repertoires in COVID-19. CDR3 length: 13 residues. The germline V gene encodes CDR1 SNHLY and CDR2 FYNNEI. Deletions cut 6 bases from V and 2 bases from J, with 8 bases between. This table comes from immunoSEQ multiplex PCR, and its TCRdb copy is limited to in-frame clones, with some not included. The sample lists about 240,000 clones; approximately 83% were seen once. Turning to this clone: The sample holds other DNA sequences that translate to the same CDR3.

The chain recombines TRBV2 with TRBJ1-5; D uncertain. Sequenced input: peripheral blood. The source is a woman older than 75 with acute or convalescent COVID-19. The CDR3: CASSGEGNQPQHF. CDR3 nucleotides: TGTGCCAGCAGCGGGGAAGGCAATCAGCCCCAGCATTTT.